Described below is a single TCR beta chain sequence and its context. No cognate antigen has been identified for it. No qualities accompany the bases; no much larger clone lies one base away. The immunoSEQ Assay, a bias-controlled multiplex PCR, was used to amplify TCRbeta CDR3 regions from genomic DNA. In the original analysis: The number of nucleated cells in each sample was estimated by amplification of reference gene primers within the assay. To quantify the absolute abundance of each unique TCRbeta CDR3 rearrangement, sequence reads were collapsed and filtered. Productive Simpson clonality was computed per sample as the square root of Simpson's diversity index over productive rearrangements. This immuneACCESS table, as held by TCRdb, lists in-frame sequences with V and J called but not all clones. Of the missing ones, under half trace to an unresolved V gene in checked studies; the others have no known cause. That table is the source of V, J and clone size, and D and trimming were worked out from the DNA. The table for this sample lists under 85,000 clones; around 80% of them were counted only once. The ten largest clones capture roughly 22% of the sample.

This entry comes from a study of blood T cell repertoires in COVID-19 (dated by TCRdb to about 2020). Regarding the complete study: The collaborator samples originated in the United States, Italy and Spain and spanned the acute and convalescent phases of COVID-19. Samples were obtained from the ongoing ImmuneRACE study (first 160 participants) and from 950 to 1,500 subjects provided by 6 global collaborators. HLA class I and class II types, where available, came from metadata supplied by the sample provider rather than from assay-based typing. The dataset comprised deeply sampled blood TCRbeta repertoires from subjects exposed to, actively infected with, or recovered from COVID-19. A de-identified subject ID, COVID-19 status, age in years and sex were almost always included in the sample metadata. The prospective study material was composed of cDNA or gDNA derived from T cells, B-cell-depleted T cells, or PBMCs. The repertoires were made available in a free public database intended to serve as a resource for research on the immune response to SARS-CoV-2.

Collaborating institutions collected whole blood in K2EDTA tubes following their own protocols. For TCRbeta analysis, collaborators shipped samples as frozen whole blood, isolated PBMCs, or DNA extracted from either of those sample types. The CDR3 runs 14 residues from the cysteine to the phenylalanine. Of the read, only the CDR3 DNA is kept; its 42 bases are in frame from base 1. What the study reported, not specific to this receptor: Clinical and demographic metadata were provided uncurated, with the amount varying by source and participant.

Recombination joined TRBV21-1 with TRBJ1-5; no check of the table's D call, TRBD1, against the DNA was made. TRBV21-1 is an annotated pseudogene. Sequenced material: peripheral blood. This TCR derives from a human donor in a cohort sampled during active COVID-19. The CDR3 region has the sequence CASSRDRFNQPQHF. The nucleotides are TGTGCCAGCAGCCGGGACAGGTTCAATCAGCCCCAGCATTTT.